This entry lists 18 T cell receptor beta chains sequenced from one sample in a study of cytomegalovirus exposure and HLA in healthy donors. The PCR ran on 60 Vbeta and 13 Jbeta primers. Sequenced by immunoSEQ multiplex PCR; TCRdb stores in-frame clones only, minus some. In the table there are about 150,000 clones, 74% of which are singletons. Sequencing used PBMCs. These receptors were taken from a man aged 18 to 29 in good health and CMV-seropositive.

V is TRBV18 and J is TRBJ1-2; tentatively, D is TRBD1 (5 bases). The CDR3 has 13 amino acids. Germline V gene data show CDR1 as KGHSH and CDR2 as LQKENI. Trimming stripped 5 bases from V and 2 bases from J, with 9 bases between. The CDR3 DNA reads TGTGCCAGCTCAGAAGGGGAAAACTATGGCTACACCTTC. It yields the protein CASSEGENYGYTF.

The rearrangement joins TRBV5-1 to TRBJ2-1, with D perhaps matching TRBD2 (6 bases). The CDR3 loop spans 15 amino acids. Trimming took off 4 bases at V and 0 bases at J, with 11 bases between the two ends. Germline V gives CDR1 SGHRS, CDR2 YFSETQ. Here the CDR3 DNA reads TGCGCCAGCAGCCCGGGGACTGACTCCTACAATGAGCAGTTCTTC. Translating gives CASSPGTDSYNEQFF.

The chain joins TRBV28 to TRBJ2-1; D remains ambiguous. V lost 3 bases, J lost 4 bases, and 4 bases lay in between. Germline V gene data show CDR1 as MDHEN and CDR2 as SYDVKM. CDR3 length equals 12 residues. The CDR3 reads CASSLTYNEQFF. DNA of the CDR3: TGTGCCAGCAGTTTGACTTACAATGAGCAGTTCTTC.

This clone was seen only once. This chain uses TRBV28 with TRBJ1-3; 10 nucleotides align to TRBD1. Germline V gives CDR1 MDHEN, CDR2 SYDVKM. The CDR3 has 17 residues. V shed 5 bases and J 2 bases; nucleotides not matched to a gene: 9. The CDR3 loop reads CASSGQTGGITGNTIYF. The CDR3, as DNA: TGTGCCAGCAGTGGGCAGACAGGGGGCATTACTGGAAACACCATATATTTT.

This rearrangement joins TRBV13 to TRBJ2-3; TRBD1 aligns across 10 bases. V lost 5 bases to trimming and J lost 0 bases; unmatched junction nucleotides: 8. CDR1 and CDR2 from the germline V gene are PRHDT and FYEKMQ (reference sequence). The CDR3 runs 17 residues. CDR3 nucleotides: TGTGCCAGCAGCGTACCCCTGGGACAGGGGAGCACAGATACGCAGTATTTT. Amino acid sequence: CASSVPLGQGSTDTQYF.

This clone occurred a few times. The rearrangement uses TRBV14 and TRBJ2-5, with D possibly matching TRBD1 (6 bases). Germline V lookup: CDR1 SGHDN, CDR2 FVKESK. The CDR3 is made up of 15 amino acids. The V end lost 5 bases, the J end lost 2 bases, and 15 bases lay between the germline ends. The CDR3 region is CASSYVQGQQETQYF. The CDR3 DNA reads as TGTGCCAGCAGCTATGTACAGGGCCAACAAGAGACCCAGTACTTC.

V usage is TRBV7-9 and J usage is TRBJ2-5, with 9 nucleotides matching TRBD1. The better agreement between TRBJ2-7 and the DNA end casts doubt on the J call. Germline assignment: CDR1 SEHNR and CDR2 FQNEAQ (reference sequence). The CDR3 totals 14 residues. The CDR3 loop reads CASNPGQGGNEQYF. In DNA form, the CDR3 reads TGTGCCAGCAACCCGGGACAGGGAGGGAACGAGCAGTACTTC.

The chain employs TRBV5-5 and TRBJ2-7; no reliable D call. CDR3 length: 14 amino acids. With 4 bases removed from V and 6 bases from J, the gap between germline ends came to 17 bases. Germline V CDR1 and CDR2: SGHKS, YYEKEE (reference sequence). The chain's CDR3 is CASSPPLGGREQYF. The DNA of the CDR3 is TGTGCCAGCAGCCCTCCCCTCGGCGGCCGCGAGCAGTACTTC.

The genes are TRBV7-2 and TRBJ2-5; TRBD1 is a possible D gene (5 bases). Germline assignment: CDR1 SGHTA and CDR2 FQGNSA. V shed 4 bases and J shed 0 bases, with 12 bases lying between them. This CDR3 is 15 amino acids long. CDR3 nucleotide sequence: TGTGCCAGCAGCTCAAGACAGACCTACCAAGAGACCCAGTACTTC. Translation gives CASSSRQTYQETQYF.

The chain uses TRBV2 and TRBJ2-5; 7 bases agree with TRBD1. With 5 bases clipped from V and 7 bases from J, the junction kept 13 bases outside the gene matches. The CDR3 has 15 amino acids. CDR1 and CDR2 from the germline V gene are SNHLY and FYNNEI. The CDR3 nucleotides read TGTGCCAGCAGTAGTCCGGGACAGACGGCGTTGACCCAGTACTTC. Translated: CASSSPGQTALTQYF.

The J gene is TRBJ1-2, the V gene TRBV11-2; 8 bases are a match to TRBD1. CDR3 length equals 14 residues. Germline lookup yields CDR1 SGHAT and CDR2 FQNNGV. V lost 0 bases and J lost 7; bases outside the gene matches: 4. The CDR3 sequence is CASSLDQGARGYTF. In nucleotides, the CDR3 is TGTGCCAGCAGCTTAGACCAGGGGGCGCGTGGCTACACCTTC.

The chain is built from TRBV5-1 and TRBJ1-1; D is possibly TRBD1 (5 bases). Trimming pared 0 bases from V and 3 bases from J, leaving 15 bases between. This CDR3 region has 16 residues. Germline CDR1 is SGHRS and CDR2 is YFSETQ. The CDR3 nucleotides are TGCGCCAGCAGCTTGGCAAGGTCCGGGGGGGACACTGAAGCTTTCTTT. It codes for CASSLARSGGDTEAFF.

This clone came up once. The chain is built from TRBV28 and TRBJ1-2; 11 nucleotides line up with TRBD1. V was pared by 6 bases and J by 8 bases, with 14 bases of the junction left unmatched. The CDR3 has 16 residues. Germline V lookup: CDR1 MDHEN, CDR2 SYDVKM. The CDR3 DNA reads TGTGCCAGCAGGGTACAATCCGGGACAGGGGGAAAAGGCTACACCTTC. It codes for CASRVQSGTGGKGYTF.

This clone was seen once. The rearrangement joins TRBV2 to TRBJ1-5, with 9 bases that match TRBD1. The germline CDR1 and CDR2 sequences are SNHLY and FYNNEI. J was trimmed by 1 base and V by 5 bases; bases with no gene match: 9. The CDR3 sequence is 17 residues long. CDR3 protein: CASSKDRGTTSNQPQHF. The CDR3 DNA is TGTGCCAGCAGTAAGGACAGGGGAACTACGAGCAATCAGCCCCAGCATTTT.

The chain links TRBV6-6 to TRBJ2-3; no reliable D call. The CDR3 totals 15 residues. Trimming took 2 bases from V and 2 from J, leaving 11 bases between them. In germline, CDR1 is MNHNY, CDR2 SVGAGI (reference sequence). The CDR3 sequence is CASSYPAVITDTQYF. CDR3 DNA sequence: TGTGCCAGCAGTTACCCCGCGGTTATCACAGATACGCAGTATTTT.

This clone was counted only a few times. The V and J genes are TRBV7-9 and TRBJ1-4; D ambiguous. The V end lost 1 base, the J end lost 8 bases, and 11 bases lay between the germline ends. This CDR3 has 14 residues. Germline CDR1 SEHNR, CDR2 FQNEAQ (reference sequence). CDR3 sequence reads: CASSLGADGEKLFF. CDR3 in DNA: TGTGCCAGCAGCTTAGGGGCAGACGGAGAAAAACTGTTTTTT. The entire variable domain, with the rest obtained from reference TRBV7-9 and TRBJ1-4, is as follows: DTGVSQNPRHKITKRGQNVTFRCDPISEHNRLYWYRQTLGQGPEFLTYFQNEAQLEKSRLLSDRFSAERPKGSFSTLEIQRTEQGDSAMYLCASSLGADGEKLFFGSGTQLSVL.

V and J are TRBV7-2 and TRBJ2-1; 7 bases line up with TRBD2. CDR1 is SGHTA and CDR2 is FQGNSA in the germline V gene. The V segment lost 0 bases and the J segment 2 bases; nucleotides outside the gene matches: 4. CDR3 length: 16 residues. For the CDR3, the DNA is TGTGCCAGCAGCTTAGCTTCTAGCGGAACCTACAATGAGCAGTTCTTC. It is translated as CASSLASSGTYNEQFF.

This chain joins TRBV6-1 and TRBJ1-4; the D is unclear. CDR3 size: 14 residues. The germline gives CDR1 MNHNS, CDR2 SASEGT. V lost 3 bases to trimming and J lost 7 bases, with 12 bases between them. CDR3 nucleotides: TGTGCCAGCAGTGAGGTAGAGGGTAGTGAAAAACTGTTTTTT. Protein: CASSEVEGSEKLFF.